This TCR beta chain derives from a study of Graves' ophthalmopathy and Graves' hyperthyroidism. V lost 7 bases, J lost 5 bases, and 9 bases lay in between. This CDR3 region has 12 residues. Germline V CDR1 and CDR2: SQVTM, ANQGSEA. Using RNA transcripts, the TCR beta CDR3 regions were amplified. After a first-round RT-PCR with HTBI primers, a second-round multiplex PCR was run. TCRdb reprocessed the multiplex PCR reads with MiXCR, giving one entry per CDR3 protein. This table holds about 590,000 distinct CDR3 sequences, about 35% found once. Included hyperthyroidism patients were aged 18 to 65 and newly diagnosed (under 2 months' duration).

The rearrangement uses TRBV29-1 and TRBJ2-6; tentatively, D is TRBD1 or TRBD2 (5 bases each). The origin of this receptor is an adult man with Graves' hyperthyroidism. The specimen sequenced was peripheral blood or thyroid tissue (not recorded which). CDR3: CSGGTRANVLTF. The CDR3 coding sequence is TGCAGCGGTGGGACCAGGGCCAACGTCCTGACTTTC.